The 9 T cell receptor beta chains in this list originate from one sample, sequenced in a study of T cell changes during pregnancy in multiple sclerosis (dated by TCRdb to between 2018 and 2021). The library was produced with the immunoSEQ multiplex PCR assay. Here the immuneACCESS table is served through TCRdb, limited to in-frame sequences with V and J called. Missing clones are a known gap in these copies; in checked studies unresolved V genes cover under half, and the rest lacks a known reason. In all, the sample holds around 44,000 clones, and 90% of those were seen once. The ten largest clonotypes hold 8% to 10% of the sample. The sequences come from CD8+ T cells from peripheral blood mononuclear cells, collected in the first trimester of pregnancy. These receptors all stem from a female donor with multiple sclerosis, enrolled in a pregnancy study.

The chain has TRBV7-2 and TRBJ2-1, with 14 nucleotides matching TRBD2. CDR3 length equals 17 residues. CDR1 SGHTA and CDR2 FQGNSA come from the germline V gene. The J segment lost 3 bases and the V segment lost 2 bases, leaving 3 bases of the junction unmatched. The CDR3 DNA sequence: TGTGCCAGCAGCTTATGGACTAGCGGGGGGATCTACAATGAGCAGTTCTTC. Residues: CASSLWTSGGIYNEQFF.

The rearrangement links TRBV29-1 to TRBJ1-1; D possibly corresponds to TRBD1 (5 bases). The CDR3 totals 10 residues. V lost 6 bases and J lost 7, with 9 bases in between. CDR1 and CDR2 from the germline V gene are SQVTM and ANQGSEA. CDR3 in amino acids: CSVGLFEAFF. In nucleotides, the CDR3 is TGCAGCGTGGGACTTTTTGAAGCTTTCTTT.

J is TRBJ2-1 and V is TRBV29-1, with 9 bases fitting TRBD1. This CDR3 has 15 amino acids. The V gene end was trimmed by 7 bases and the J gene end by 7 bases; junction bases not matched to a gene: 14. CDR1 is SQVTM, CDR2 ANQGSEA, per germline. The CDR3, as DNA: TGCAGCGCAGAAAGGAACAGGGGGCCCTTAAATGAGCAGTTCTTC. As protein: CSAERNRGPLNEQFF.

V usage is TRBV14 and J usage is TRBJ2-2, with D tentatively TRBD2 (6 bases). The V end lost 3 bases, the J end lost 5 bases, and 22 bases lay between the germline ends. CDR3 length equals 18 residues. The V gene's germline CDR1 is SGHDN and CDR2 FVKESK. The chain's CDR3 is CASSQSLISSVGTGELFF. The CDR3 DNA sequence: TGTGCCAGCAGCCAGAGTCTCATATCTAGCGTTGGGACCGGGGAGCTGTTTTTT.

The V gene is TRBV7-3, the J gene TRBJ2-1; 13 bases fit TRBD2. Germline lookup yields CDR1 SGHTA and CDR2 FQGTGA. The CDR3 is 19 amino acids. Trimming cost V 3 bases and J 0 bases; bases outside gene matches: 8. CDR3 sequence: CASSLSGLAGLSSYNEQFF. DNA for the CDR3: TGTGCCAGCAGCTTGTCGGGACTAGCGGGGCTTAGCTCCTACAATGAGCAGTTCTTC.

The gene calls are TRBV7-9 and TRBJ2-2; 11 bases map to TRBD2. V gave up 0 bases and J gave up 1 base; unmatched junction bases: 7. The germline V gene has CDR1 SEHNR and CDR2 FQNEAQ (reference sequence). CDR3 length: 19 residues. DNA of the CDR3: TGTGCCAGCAGCTTAGCACTAGCGGGGGCCCTGAGGAACACCGGGGAGCTGTTTTTT. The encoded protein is CASSLALAGALRNTGELFF.

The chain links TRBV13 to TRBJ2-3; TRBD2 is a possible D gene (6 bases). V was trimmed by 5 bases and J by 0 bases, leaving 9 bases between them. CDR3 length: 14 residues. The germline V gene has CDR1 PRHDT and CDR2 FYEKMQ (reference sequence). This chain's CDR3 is CASSLRGSTDTQYF. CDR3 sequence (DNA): TGTGCCAGCAGCCTACGGGGGAGCACAGATACGCAGTATTTT.

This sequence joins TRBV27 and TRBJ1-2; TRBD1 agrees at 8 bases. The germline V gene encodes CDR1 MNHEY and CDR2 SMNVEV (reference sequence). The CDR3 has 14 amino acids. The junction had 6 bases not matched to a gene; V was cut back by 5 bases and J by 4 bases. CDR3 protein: CASSLGQGGYGYTF. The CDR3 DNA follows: TGTGCCAGCAGTCTAGGACAGGGCGGCTATGGCTACACCTTC.

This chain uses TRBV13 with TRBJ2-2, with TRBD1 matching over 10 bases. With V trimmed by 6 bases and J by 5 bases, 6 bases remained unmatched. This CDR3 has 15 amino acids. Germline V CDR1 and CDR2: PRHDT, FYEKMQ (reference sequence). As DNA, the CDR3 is TGTGCCAGCAGACTCCGGGACAGGGGAACCGGGGAGCTGTTTTTT. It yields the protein CASRLRDRGTGELFF. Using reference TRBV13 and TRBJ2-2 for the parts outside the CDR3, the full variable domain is AAGVIQSPRHLIKEKRETATLKCYPIPRHDTVYWYQQGPGQDPQFLISFYEKMQSDKGSIPDRFSAQQFSDYHSELNMSSLELGDSALYFCASRLRDRGTGELFFGEGSRLTVL.